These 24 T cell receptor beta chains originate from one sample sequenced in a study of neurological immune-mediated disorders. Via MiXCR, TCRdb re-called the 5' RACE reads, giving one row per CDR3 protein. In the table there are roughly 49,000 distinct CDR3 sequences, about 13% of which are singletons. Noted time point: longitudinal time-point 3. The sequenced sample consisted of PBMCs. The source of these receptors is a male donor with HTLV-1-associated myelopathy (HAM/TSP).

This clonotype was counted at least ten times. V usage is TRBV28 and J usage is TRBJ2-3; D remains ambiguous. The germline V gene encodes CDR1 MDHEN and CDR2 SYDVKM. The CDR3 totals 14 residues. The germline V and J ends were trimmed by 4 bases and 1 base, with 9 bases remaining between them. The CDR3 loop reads CASSSPLGTDTQYF. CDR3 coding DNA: TGTGCCAGCAGTTCTCCCCTGGGCACAGATACGCAGTATTTT.

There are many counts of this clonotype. CDR3 DNA sequence: TGTGCCAGCAGCTCGGGAGGGGGGTTGGGGACCCAGTACTTC. As protein: CASSSGGGLGTQYF. The chain carries TRBV3-2 and TRBJ2-5; the table's D call, TRBD2, has no DNA check behind it. TRBV3-2 is an annotated pseudogene. This CDR3 contains 14 residues.

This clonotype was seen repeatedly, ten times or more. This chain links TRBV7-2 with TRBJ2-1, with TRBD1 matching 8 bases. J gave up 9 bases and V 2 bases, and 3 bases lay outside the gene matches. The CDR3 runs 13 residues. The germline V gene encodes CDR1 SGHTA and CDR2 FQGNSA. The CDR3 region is CASSLLQGVEQFF. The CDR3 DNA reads TGTGCCAGCAGCTTACTACAGGGGGTTGAGCAGTTCTTC.

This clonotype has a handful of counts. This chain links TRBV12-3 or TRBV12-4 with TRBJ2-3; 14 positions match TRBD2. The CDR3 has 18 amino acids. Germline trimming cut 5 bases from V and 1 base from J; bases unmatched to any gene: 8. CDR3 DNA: TGTGCCAGCAGTCGGACTAGCGGGGGGACCGGGCGCACAGATACGCAGTATTTT. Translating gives CASSRTSGGTGRTDTQYF.

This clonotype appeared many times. The CDR3 sequence is CASQRTGRGNTEAFF. The CDR3 region has the DNA TGCGCCAGCCAAAGGACAGGGCGAGGAAACACTGAAGCTTTCTTT. The chain is built from TRBV5-1 and TRBJ1-1; 8 positions match TRBD1. The CDR3 length is 15 residues. The junction had 10 bases not matched to a gene; V was cut back by 7 bases and J by 2 bases. Germline-derived CDR1 and CDR2 are SGHRS and YFSETQ.

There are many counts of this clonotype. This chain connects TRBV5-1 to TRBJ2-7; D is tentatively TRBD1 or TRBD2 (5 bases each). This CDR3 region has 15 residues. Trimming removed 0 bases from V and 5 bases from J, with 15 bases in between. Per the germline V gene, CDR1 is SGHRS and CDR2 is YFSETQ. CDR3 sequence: CASSLEGTNLDEQYF. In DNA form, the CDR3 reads TGCGCCAGCAGCTTGGAAGGGACCAACCTCGACGAGCAGTACTTC.

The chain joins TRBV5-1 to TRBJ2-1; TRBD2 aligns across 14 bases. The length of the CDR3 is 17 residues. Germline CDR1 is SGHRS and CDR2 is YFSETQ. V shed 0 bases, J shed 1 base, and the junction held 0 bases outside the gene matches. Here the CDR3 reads CASSLGLAGGSYNEQFF. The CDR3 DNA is TGCGCCAGCAGCTTGGGACTAGCGGGGGGGTCCTACAATGAGCAGTTCTTC.

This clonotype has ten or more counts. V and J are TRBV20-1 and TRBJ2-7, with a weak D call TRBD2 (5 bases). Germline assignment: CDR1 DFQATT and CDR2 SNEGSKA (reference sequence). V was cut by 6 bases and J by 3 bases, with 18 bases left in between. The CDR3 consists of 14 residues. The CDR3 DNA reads TGCAGTGCAACCCAAAACCTGAGGGACTACGAGCAGTACTTC. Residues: CSATQNLRDYEQYF.

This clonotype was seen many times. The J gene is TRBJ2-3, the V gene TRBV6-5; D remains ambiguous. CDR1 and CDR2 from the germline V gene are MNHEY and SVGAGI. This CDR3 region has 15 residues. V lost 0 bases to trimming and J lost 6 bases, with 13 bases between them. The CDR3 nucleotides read TGTGCCAGCAGTTACTCGATTGCCGAACTTGATACGCAGTATTTT. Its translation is CASSYSIAELDTQYF.

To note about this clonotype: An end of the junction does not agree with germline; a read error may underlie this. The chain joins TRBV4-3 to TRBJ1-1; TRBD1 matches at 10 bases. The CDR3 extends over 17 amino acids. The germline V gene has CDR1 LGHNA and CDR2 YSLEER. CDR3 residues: CASSQDSWTGGNAEAYF. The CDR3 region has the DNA TGCGCCAGCAGCCAAGATTCGTGGACAGGGGGTAACGCTGAAGCTTACTTT.

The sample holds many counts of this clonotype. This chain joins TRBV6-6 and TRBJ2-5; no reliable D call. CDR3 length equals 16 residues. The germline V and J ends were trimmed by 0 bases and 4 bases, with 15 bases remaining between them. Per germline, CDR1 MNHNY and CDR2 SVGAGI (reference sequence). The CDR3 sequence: CASSYSSSSLPETQYF. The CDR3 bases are TGTGCCAGCAGTTACTCGAGTAGCAGTCTGCCAGAGACCCAGTACTTC.

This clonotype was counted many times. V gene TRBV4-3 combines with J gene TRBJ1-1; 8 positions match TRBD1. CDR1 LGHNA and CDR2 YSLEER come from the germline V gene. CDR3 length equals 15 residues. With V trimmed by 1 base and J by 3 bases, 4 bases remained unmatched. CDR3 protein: CASSQAGTGYTEAFF. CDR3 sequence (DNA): TGCGCCAGCAGCCAAGCCGGGACAGGCTACACTGAAGCTTTCTTT.

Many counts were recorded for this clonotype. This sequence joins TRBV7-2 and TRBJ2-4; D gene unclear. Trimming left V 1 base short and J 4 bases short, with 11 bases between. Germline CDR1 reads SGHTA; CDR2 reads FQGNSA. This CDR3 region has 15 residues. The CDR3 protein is CASSLESAEKNIQYF. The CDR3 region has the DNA TGTGCCAGCAGCTTAGAATCCGCAGAAAAAAACATTCAGTACTTC.

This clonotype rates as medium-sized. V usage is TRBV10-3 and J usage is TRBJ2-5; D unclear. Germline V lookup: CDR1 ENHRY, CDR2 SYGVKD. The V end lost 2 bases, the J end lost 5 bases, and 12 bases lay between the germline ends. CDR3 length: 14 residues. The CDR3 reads CAISEGHPGETQYF. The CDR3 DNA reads TGTGCCATCAGTGAGGGGCACCCCGGGGAGACCCAGTACTTC.

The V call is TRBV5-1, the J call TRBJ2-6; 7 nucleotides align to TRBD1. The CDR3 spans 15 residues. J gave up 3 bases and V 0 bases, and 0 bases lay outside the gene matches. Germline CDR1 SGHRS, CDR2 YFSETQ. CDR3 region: CASSLGTGGANVLTF. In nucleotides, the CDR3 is TGCGCCAGCAGCTTGGGGACAGGTGGGGCCAACGTCCTGACTTTC.

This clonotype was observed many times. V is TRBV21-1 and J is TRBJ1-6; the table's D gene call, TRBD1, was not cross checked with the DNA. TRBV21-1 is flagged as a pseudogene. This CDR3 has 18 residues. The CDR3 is CASSTPGQVPRAHSPLHF. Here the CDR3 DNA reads TGTGCCAGCAGCACGCCGGGACAGGTACCCCGGGCCCATTCACCCCTCCACTTT.

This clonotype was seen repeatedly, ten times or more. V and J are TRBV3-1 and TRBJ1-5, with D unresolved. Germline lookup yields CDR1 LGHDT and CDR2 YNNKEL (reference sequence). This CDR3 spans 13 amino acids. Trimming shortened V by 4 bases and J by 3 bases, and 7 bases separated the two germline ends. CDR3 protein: CASSPGNNQPQHF. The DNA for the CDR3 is TGTGCCAGCAGCCCGGGTAACAATCAGCCCCAGCATTTT.

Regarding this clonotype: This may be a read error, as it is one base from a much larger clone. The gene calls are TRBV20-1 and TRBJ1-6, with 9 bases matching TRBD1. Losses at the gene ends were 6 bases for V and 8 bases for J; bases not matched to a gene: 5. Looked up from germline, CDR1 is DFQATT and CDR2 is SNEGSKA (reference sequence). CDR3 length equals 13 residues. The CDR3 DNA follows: TGCAGTGCCCGTTGGACAGGGGATTCACCCCTCCACTTT. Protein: CSARWTGDSPLHF.

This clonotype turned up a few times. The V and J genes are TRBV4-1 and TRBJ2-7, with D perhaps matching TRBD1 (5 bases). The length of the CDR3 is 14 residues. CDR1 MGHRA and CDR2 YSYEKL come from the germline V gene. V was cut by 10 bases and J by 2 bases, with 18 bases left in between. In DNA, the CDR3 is TGCGCCAACAGACAAGGGGTCCTCACCTACGAGCAGTACTTC. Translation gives CANRQGVLTYEQYF.

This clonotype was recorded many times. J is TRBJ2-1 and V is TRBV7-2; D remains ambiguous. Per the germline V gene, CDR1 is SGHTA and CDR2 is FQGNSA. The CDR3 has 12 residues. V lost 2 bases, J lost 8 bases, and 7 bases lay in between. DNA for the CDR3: TGTGCCAGCAGCTTATTGTCCGATGAGCAGTTCTTC. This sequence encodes CASSLLSDEQFF. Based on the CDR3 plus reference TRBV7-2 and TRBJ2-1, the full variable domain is GAGVSQSPSNKVTEKGKDVELRCDPISGHTALYWYRQSLGQGLEFLIYFQGNSAPDKSGLPSDRFSAERTGGSVSTLTIQRTQQEDSAVYLCASSLLSDEQFFGPGTRLTVL.

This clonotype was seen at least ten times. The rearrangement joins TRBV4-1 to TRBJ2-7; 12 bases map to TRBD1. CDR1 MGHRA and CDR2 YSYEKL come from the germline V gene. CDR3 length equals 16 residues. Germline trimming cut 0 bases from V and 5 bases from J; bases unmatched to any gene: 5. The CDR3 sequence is CASSQDPGQGAHEQYF. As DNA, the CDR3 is TGCGCCAGCAGCCAAGACCCGGGACAGGGGGCCCACGAGCAGTACTTC.

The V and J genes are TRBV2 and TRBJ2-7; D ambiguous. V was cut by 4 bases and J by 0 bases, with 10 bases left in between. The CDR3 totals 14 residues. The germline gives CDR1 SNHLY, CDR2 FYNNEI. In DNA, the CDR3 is TGTGCCAGCAGTGTAACCCAGAGCTCCTACGAGCAGTACTTC. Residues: CASSVTQSSYEQYF.

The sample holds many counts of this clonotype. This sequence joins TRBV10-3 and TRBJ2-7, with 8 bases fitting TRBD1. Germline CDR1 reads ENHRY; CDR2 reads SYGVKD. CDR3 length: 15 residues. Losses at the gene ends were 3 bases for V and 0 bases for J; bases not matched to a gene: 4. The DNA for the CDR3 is TGTGCCATCAGTGAACCCGGACAGGGCTCCTACGAGCAGTACTTC. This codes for CAISEPGQGSYEQYF.

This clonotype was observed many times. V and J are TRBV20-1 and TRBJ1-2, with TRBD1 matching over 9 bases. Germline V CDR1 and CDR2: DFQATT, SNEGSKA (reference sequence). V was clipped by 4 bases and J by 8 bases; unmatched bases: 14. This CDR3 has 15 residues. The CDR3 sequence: CSATKPGQGLSGYTF. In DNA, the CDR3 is TGCAGTGCTACCAAACCGGGACAGGGTCTTTCCGGCTACACCTTC.